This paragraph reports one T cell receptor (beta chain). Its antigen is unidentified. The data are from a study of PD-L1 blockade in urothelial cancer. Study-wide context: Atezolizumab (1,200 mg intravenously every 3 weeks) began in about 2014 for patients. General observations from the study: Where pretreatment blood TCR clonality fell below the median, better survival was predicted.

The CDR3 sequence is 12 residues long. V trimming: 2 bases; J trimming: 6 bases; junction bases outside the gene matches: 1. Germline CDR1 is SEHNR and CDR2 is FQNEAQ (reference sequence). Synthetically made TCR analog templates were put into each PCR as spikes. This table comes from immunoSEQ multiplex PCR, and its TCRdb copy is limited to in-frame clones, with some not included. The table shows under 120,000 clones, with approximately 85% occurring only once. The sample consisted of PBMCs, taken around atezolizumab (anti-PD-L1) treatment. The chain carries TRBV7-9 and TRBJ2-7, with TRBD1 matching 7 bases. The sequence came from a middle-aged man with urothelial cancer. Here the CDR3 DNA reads TGTGCCAGCAGCTTAAACAGGGGCGAGCAGTACTTC. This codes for CASSLNRGEQYF. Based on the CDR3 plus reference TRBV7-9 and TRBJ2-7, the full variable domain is DTGVSQNPRHKITKRGQNVTFRCDPISEHNRLYWYRQTLGQGPEFLTYFQNEAQLEKSRLLSDRFSAERPKGSFSTLEIQRTEQGDSAMYLCASSLNRGEQYFGPGTRLTVT.